This TCR beta chain is drawn from a study of shared clonotypes between healthy human individuals. Study in general: CD4 naive and memory got three plates each, CD8 naive two, CD8 memory one. Points from the study as a whole: Rarefaction showed sorted-subset sequencing was incomplete despite large depth. Estimated richness values were generally larger in naive subsets than in memory subsets.

Naive CD8 cells lacked CD45RO, underwent positive selection for CCR7 and left out terminally differentiated effector memory CD45RA+ cells. Healthy adults negative for HIV, lacking recent acute infections or vaccinations, served as donors. About this clone: Its cognate antigen is unknown.

Trimming took 4 bases from V and 4 from J, leaving 17 bases between them. The germline V gene encodes CDR1 SGHRS and CDR2 YFSETQ. CDR3 size: 16 residues. Libraries were prepared by immunoSEQ multiplex PCR; TCRdb keeps only in-frame clonotypes and omits some of them. The table records about 2.1 million clones, roughly 95% of them present only once. The receptor comes from a man aged 18 to 30 in good health. Some clones in this sample may be carry-over from other donors' samples. Input material: naive CD8+ T cells from PBMCs. The chain uses TRBV5-1 and TRBJ1-4; D uncertain. CDR3 bases: TGCGCCAGCAGCCCGGAGGCCACCAGAGTTAATGAAAAACTGTTTTTT. It is translated as CASSPEATRVNEKLFF.